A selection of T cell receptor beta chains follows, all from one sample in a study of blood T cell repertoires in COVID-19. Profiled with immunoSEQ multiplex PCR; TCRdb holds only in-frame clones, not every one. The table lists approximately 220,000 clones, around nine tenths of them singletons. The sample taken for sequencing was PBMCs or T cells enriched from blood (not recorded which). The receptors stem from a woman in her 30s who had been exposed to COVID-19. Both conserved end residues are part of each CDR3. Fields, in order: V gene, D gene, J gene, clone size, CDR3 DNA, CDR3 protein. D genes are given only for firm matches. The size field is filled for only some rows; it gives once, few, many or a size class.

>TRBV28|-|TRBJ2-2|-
TGTGCCAGCAGTTTACAGGACACCGGGGAGCTGTTTTTT
CASSLQDTGELFF
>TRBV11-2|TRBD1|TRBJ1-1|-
TGTGCCACCCGGGACAGGGGGCGCGAGGGAACTGAAGCTTTCTTT
CATRDRGREGTEAFF
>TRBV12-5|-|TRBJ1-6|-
TGTGCTAGTGGGGACCAGGGCTGGGGATCACCCCTCCACTTT
CASGDQGWGSPLHF
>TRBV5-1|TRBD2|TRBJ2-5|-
TGCGCCAGCAGCGTAGGGACTAGCGGGGGGTTCCAAGAGACCCAGTACTTC
CASSVGTSGGFQETQYF
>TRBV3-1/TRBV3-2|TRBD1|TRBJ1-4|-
TGTGCCAGCAGCCAGAGGGGGCCTAATGAAAAACTGTTTTTT
CASSQRGPNEKLFF
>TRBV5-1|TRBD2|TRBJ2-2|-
TGCGCCAGCAGCCGGGGGGTAGCGGACACCGGGGAGCTGTTTTTT
CASSRGVADTGELFF
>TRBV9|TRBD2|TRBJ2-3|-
TGTGCCAGCAGCGAGACTAGCGGGGGGTCCACAGATACGCAGTATTTT
CASSETSGGSTDTQYF
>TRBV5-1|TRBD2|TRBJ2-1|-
TGCGCCAGCAGCGGAGGAGGGACTACTTACAATGAGCAGTTCTTC
CASSGGGTTYNEQFF
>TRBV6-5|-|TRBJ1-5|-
TGTGCCAGCAGCCGGTGGGAGGGGGATCAGCCCCAGCATTTT
CASSRWEGDQPQHF
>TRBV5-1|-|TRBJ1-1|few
TGCGCCAGCAGCTTGGCAGCAGGAATGAACACTGAAGCTTTCTTT
CASSLAAGMNTEAFF
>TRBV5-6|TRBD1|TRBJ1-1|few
TGTGCCAGCAGCTTTACAGGGGATGACACTGAAGCTTTCTTT
CASSFTGDDTEAFF
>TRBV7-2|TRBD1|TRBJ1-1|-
TGTGCCAGCAGCCTAGGACAGGCCTTGAACACTGAAGCTTTCTTT
CASSLGQALNTEAFF
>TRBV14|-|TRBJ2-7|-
TGTGCCAGCAGCCAAGTGCAGGGGGGCTACGAGCAGTACTTC
CASSQVQGGYEQYF
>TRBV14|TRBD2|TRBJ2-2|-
TGTGCCAGCAGCAAACGACTAGCGGCAAACACCGGGGAGCTGTTTTTT
CASSKRLAANTGELFF
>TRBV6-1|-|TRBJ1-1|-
TGTGCCAGCAGTGATCTGTGGCACGACACTGAAGCTTTCTTT
CASSDLWHDTEAFF
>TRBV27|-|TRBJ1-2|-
TGTGCCAGCAGTTCAGTAGGGGCAGGGGTCTATGGCTACACCTTC
CASSSVGAGVYGYTF
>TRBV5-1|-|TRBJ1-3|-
TGCGCCAGCAGCCTGGAAGGAGGGGCGGCTGGAAACACCATATATTTT
CASSLEGGAAGNTIYF
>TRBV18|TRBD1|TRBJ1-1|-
TGTGCCAGCTCACCACAGACCCGAGGGACAGCAAAAACTGAAGCTTTCTTT
CASSPQTRGTAKTEAFF
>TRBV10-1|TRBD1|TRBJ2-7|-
TGCGCCAGCAGTTCCGAGACAGGGCTCTACGAGCAGTACTTC
CASSSETGLYEQYF
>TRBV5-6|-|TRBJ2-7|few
TGTGCCAGCAGTTCCCTTGGGACAAACACTTACGAGCAGTACTTC
CASSSLGTNTYEQYF
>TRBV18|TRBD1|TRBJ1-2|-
TGTGCCAGCTCACTATTCCCAGGGGGTGAGGATGGCTACACCTTC
CASSLFPGGEDGYTF
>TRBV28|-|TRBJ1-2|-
TGTGCCAGCACTACAGGGAACGGCTACACCTTC
CASTTGNGYTF
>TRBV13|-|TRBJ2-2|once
TGTGCCAGCAGCTTAGAAGGGCTGGGGGCGAGGGACACCGGGGAGCTGTTTTTT
CASSLEGLGARDTGELFF
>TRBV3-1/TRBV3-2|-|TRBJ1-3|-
TGTGCCAGCAGCCAGGGACATTCAGGAAACACCATATATTTT
CASSQGHSGNTIYF
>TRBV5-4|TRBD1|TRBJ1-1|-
TGTGCCAGCAGCGTTCAGGGGGCGCTTAGTGCTGAAGCTTTCTTT
CASSVQGALSAEAFF
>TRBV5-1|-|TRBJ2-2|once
TGCGCCAGCAGCGGATGGCGGCGACAGAGTAGGGCCGGGGAGCTGTTTTTT
CASSGWRRQSRAGELFF
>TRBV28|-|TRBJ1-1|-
TGTGCCAGCAGTTTATATGGGGGCGGAGCTTTCTTT
CASSLYGGGAFF
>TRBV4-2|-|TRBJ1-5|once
TGTGCCAGCAGCCAAGACAGGATCTATAGCAATCAGCCCCAGCATTTT
CASSQDRIYSNQPQHF
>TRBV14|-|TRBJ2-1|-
TGTGCCAGCAGCCAAGAGTGGGGCGCCTACAATGAGCAGTTCTTC
CASSQEWGAYNEQFF
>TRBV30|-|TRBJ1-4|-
TGTGCCTGGGGGCCCCTAACAACTAATGAAAAACTGTTTTTT
CAWGPLTTNEKLFF
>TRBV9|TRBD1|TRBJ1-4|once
TGTGCCAGCAGCGTAGGACAGGGCTATGCAACTAATGAAAAACTGTTTTTT
CASSVGQGYATNEKLFF
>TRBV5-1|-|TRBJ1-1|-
TGCGCCAGCAGTCCCGGGTTTGGCACTGAAGCTTTCTTT
CASSPGFGTEAFF
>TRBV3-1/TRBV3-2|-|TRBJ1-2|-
TGTGCCAGCAGCGTCTCAAGAGAAGTCTATGGCTACACCTTC
CASSVSREVYGYTF
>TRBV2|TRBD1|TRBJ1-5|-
TGTGCCAGCAGTGAAGAAACAGGGGGCAATCAGCCCCAGCATTTT
CASSEETGGNQPQHF
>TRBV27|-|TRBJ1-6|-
TGTGCCAGCAGTTTATCGGACAGACTGGGGTCACCCCTCCACTTT
CASSLSDRLGSPLHF
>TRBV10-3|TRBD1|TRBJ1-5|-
TGTGCCATCAGCGGACAGGGTCAAGGGCCCCAGCATTTT
CAISGQGQGPQHF
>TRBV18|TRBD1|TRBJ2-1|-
TGTGCCAGCTCACCCGACAGGGCATCTGAGCAGTTCTTC
CASSPDRASEQFF
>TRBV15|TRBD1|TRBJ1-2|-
TGTGCCACCAGTCCTGGACAGGGCTTTGGCTACACCTTC
CATSPGQGFGYTF
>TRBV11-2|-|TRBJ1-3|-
TGTGCCAGCGGAGGTATATGGGACACCCGAAACACCATATATTTT
CASGGIWDTRNTIYF
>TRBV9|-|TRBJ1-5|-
TGTGCCAGCAGCGTAGTTATCCGGCGGCAGCCCCAGCATTTT
CASSVVIRRQPQHF
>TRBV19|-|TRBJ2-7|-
TGTGCCAGTAGTATGGGACTGGCCTACGAGCAGTACTTC
CASSMGLAYEQYF
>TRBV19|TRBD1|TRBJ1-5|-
TGTGCCAGCCGGTCACAGGGGGCAAGCAATCAGCCCCAGCATTTT
CASRSQGASNQPQHF
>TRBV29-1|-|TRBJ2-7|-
TGCAGCGTTGTATCTCAGGGTGGCTACGAGCAGTACTTC
CSVVSQGGYEQYF
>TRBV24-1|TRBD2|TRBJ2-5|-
TGTGCCACCAGTGACTGGACTAGGGACCAAGAGACCCAGTACTTC
CATSDWTRDQETQYF
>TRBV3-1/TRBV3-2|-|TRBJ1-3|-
TGTGCCAGCAGCCAAGTTCGACTTTCTGGAAACACCATATATTTT
CASSQVRLSGNTIYF
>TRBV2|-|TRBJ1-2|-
TGTGCCAGCAGTGAAGCCCTCGGTGGAGGTTACGGCTACACCTTC
CASSEALGGGYGYTF
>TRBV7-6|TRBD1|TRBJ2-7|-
TGTGCCAGCAGCTCCCCGGACAGGGGGCGATACGAGCAGTACTTC
CASSSPDRGRYEQYF
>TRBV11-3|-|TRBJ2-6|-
TGTGCCAGCAGCTTAGGGGGGGACTCTGGGGCCAACGTCCTGACTTTC
CASSLGGDSGANVLTF
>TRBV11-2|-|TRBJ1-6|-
TGTGCCAGCAGCCTCGCTATTGACAGCTATAATTCACCCCTCCACTTT
CASSLAIDSYNSPLHF
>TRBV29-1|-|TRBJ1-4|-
TGCAGCGTTCGCCGCGCAACTAATGAAAAACTGTTTTTT
CSVRRATNEKLFF
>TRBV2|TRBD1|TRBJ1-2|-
TGTGCCAGCAGGCGGGGACAGCAAGAAAACTATGGCTACACCTTC
CASRRGQQENYGYTF
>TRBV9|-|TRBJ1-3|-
TGTGCCAGCAGCGTAGGACAGGTCTACTCTGGAAACACCATATATTTT
CASSVGQVYSGNTIYF
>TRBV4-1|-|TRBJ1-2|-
TGCGCCAGCAGCCAAGAACGACAGAGTGCTAACTATGGCTACACCTTC
CASSQERQSANYGYTF
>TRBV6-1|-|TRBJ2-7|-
TGTGCCAGCACCAGGGGGGTCGTTTACGAGCAGTACTTC
CASTRGVVYEQYF
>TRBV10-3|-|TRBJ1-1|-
TGTGCCATCAGTGCGACAGCTCATATGAACACTGAAGCTTTCTTT
CAISATAHMNTEAFF